The present T cell receptor beta chain was sequenced within a study of OX40 agonist ivuxolimab in advanced cancers. Study as a whole: An agonistic human IgG2 monoclonal antibody against OX40 (CD134) was given. Participants averaged about 66 years of age (range about 23 to 90) and were over 75% male. Overall study results and limits: Relative to CD4+ cells, CD8+ T cells on average had more expanded clones.

TCRdb keeps only in-frame clones here, not all; method: immunoSEQ multiplex PCR. The sample holds 55,000 to 80,000 clones, roughly four fifths seen once. The cohort excluded patients with autoimmune disease history or systemic immunosuppression. As regards this clone: As yet, its antigen is unknown.

Germline-derived CDR1 and CDR2 are SGHTA and FQGTGA. The CDR3 consists of 14 residues. Trimming cost V 5 bases and J 1 base; bases outside gene matches: 4. Sequencing used CD4+ or CD8+ T cells sorted from blood, obtained in a trial of the OX40 agonist ivuxolimab. The clonotype originates from an adult with an advanced solid tumor such as melanoma, head and neck, liver or kidney cancer. This chain joins TRBV7-3 and TRBJ2-7; 8 nucleotides agree with TRBD2. CDR3 sequence reads: CASSPSGGSYEQYF. CDR3 in DNA: TGTGCCAGCAGCCCCTCGGGGGGGTCCTACGAGCAGTACTTC. Full variable domain (rest looked up from reference TRBV7-3 and TRBJ2-7): GAGVSQTPSNKVTEKGKYVELRCDPISGHTALYWYRQSLGQGPEFLIYFQGTGAADDSGLPNDRFFAVRPEGSVSTLKIQRTERGDSAVYLCASSPSGGSYEQYFGPGTRLTVT.